The 24 T cell receptor beta chains presented below share a single source sample, sequenced in a study of cytomegalovirus exposure and HLA in healthy donors. The PCR had 60 Vbeta and 13 Jbeta primers. TCRdb's table, derived via immunoSEQ multiplex PCR, lists solely in-frame clones and lacks some. This sample has under 200,000 clones, with roughly 65% found just once. Sequenced input: PBMCs. The receptors derive from a woman aged 18-35 years in good health and CMV-seropositive.

A single count supports this clone. The chain carries TRBV25-1 and TRBJ2-7; 8 bases map to TRBD2. The germline CDR1 and CDR2 sequences are MGHDK and SYGVNS. V was clipped by 1 base and J by 2 bases; unmatched bases: 1. The CDR3 is 14 amino acids. The CDR3 region is CASSESGGAYEQYF. The CDR3 bases are TGTGCCAGCAGTGAATCGGGGGGGGCCTACGAGCAGTACTTC.

The chain is built from TRBV27 and TRBJ2-7, with D possibly being TRBD2 (6 bases). From germline, CDR1 is MNHEY and CDR2 SMNVEV (reference sequence). The CDR3 totals 15 residues. Trimming pared 0 bases from V and 2 bases from J, leaving 11 bases between. The CDR3 sequence is CASSLSAGTPYEQYF. CDR3 sequence (DNA): TGTGCCAGCAGTTTATCGGCAGGGACTCCCTACGAGCAGTACTTC.

The V call is TRBV10-3, the J call TRBJ2-1; no definite D call. Trimming took off 8 bases at V and 6 bases at J, with 11 bases between the two ends. This CDR3 is built from 12 residues. Germline V lookup: CDR1 ENHRY, CDR2 SYGVKD. Written as DNA, the CDR3 is TGTGCCATCCGGCCCACGGGCAATGAGCAGTTCTTC. Protein: CAIRPTGNEQFF.

In DNA form, the CDR3 reads TGCGCCAGCAGCGCTGGACAGGAGGGGCTTGAAGCTTTCTTT. Residues: CASSAGQEGLEAFF. The chain carries TRBV5-1 and TRBJ1-1, with 7 nucleotides matching TRBD1. V gave up 4 bases and J gave up 7 bases; unmatched junction bases: 10. Looked up from germline, CDR1 is SGHRS and CDR2 is YFSETQ. This CDR3 region has 14 residues.

The chain couples TRBV4-3 to TRBJ1-2; D gene unclear. The CDR3 totals 15 residues. In germline, CDR1 is LGHNA, CDR2 YSLEER. Trimming stripped 0 bases from V and 1 base from J, with 9 bases between. The CDR3: CASSQDRGLNYGYTF. The CDR3 bases are TGCGCCAGCAGCCAAGATCGAGGGCTTAACTATGGCTACACCTTC.

This sequence joins TRBV6-5 and TRBJ1-2; no definite D call. This CDR3 has 15 amino acids. Trimming cost V 0 bases and J 2 bases, with 10 bases left between them. The germline V gene has CDR1 MNHEY and CDR2 SVGAGI. CDR3 nucleotide sequence: TGTGCCAGCAGTTACTCTGGCCCCCCAAACTATGGCTACACCTTC. It specifies CASSYSGPPNYGYTF.

The J gene is TRBJ2-1, the V gene TRBV4-1; tentatively, D is TRBD2 (5 bases). Germline loops: CDR1 MGHRA, CDR2 YSYEKL. The CDR3 sequence is 17 residues long. Trimming took off 0 bases at V and 1 base at J, with 13 bases between the two ends. CDR3 amino acids: CASSQDEGAPSYNEQFF. In nucleotides, the CDR3 is TGCGCCAGCAGCCAAGATGAGGGAGCGCCTTCCTACAATGAGCAGTTCTTC.

This clone showed up just a few times. The chain employs TRBV18 and TRBJ2-7; no clear D gene. This CDR3 contains 15 residues. Germline V CDR1 and CDR2: KGHSH, LQKENI. V was cut by 3 bases and J by 3 bases, with 15 bases left in between. CDR3 amino acids: CASSPRNEDFYEQYF. Here the CDR3 DNA reads TGTGCCAGCTCACCGAGGAACGAAGACTTCTACGAGCAGTACTTC.

The rearrangement uses TRBV4-3 and TRBJ2-2; TRBD1 matches 9 bases. Germline V gene sequence: CDR1 LGHNA, CDR2 YSLEER. The J segment lost 6 bases and the V segment lost 1 base, leaving 0 bases of the junction unmatched. The CDR3 runs to 14 residues. The CDR3 nucleotides are TGCGCCAGCAGCCAAGGACAGGGGGCCGGGGAGCTGTTTTTT. As protein: CASSQGQGAGELFF.

This chain joins TRBV7-2 and TRBJ2-7, with TRBD1 matching over 9 bases. Germline trimming cut 1 base from V and 5 bases from J; bases unmatched to any gene: 12. CDR3 length: 17 residues. Looked up from germline, CDR1 is SGHTA and CDR2 is FQGNSA. This CDR3 reads CASSLEYPTGGRNEQYF. CDR3 DNA: TGTGCCAGCAGCTTAGAGTACCCGACAGGGGGGCGAAACGAGCAGTACTTC.

In this sample, this clone turned up a few times. V gene TRBV7-9 combines with J gene TRBJ2-5, with no clear D. Near its end, the DNA agrees better with TRBJ2-7, so the J call may be wrong. The CDR3 has 12 residues. Germline V lookup: CDR1 SEHNR, CDR2 FQNEAQ (reference sequence). DNA of the CDR3: TGTGCCAGCAGCTCAAGAGTCTACGAGCAGTACTTC. It is translated as CASSSRVYEQYF.

This clone has a handful of counts. The J gene is TRBJ2-6, the V gene TRBV5-6, with unresolved D. The CDR3 is made up of 14 amino acids. Per the germline V gene, CDR1 is SGHDT and CDR2 is YYEEEE. Deletions cut 5 bases from V and 3 bases from J, with 9 bases between. The CDR3 sequence: CASSIPRGANVLTF. The CDR3 DNA sequence: TGTGCCAGCAGTATACCGCGTGGGGCCAACGTCCTGACTTTC.

This chain connects TRBV5-4 to TRBJ1-4; TRBD1 aligns across 10 bases. CDR1 and CDR2 (germline): SGHNT, YYREEE (reference sequence). Unmatched junction bases numbered 7, after V lost 4 bases and J lost 7 bases. The CDR3 totals 15 residues. CDR3: CASSPNWDRGEKLFF. In DNA form, the CDR3 reads TGTGCCAGCAGCCCGAACTGGGACAGGGGTGAAAAACTGTTTTTT.

The V and J genes are TRBV29-1 and TRBJ1-3; 7 positions match TRBD1. From germline, CDR1 is SQVTM and CDR2 ANQGSEA. CDR3 length: 16 residues. With V trimmed by 8 bases and J by 2 bases, 15 bases remained unmatched. DNA of the CDR3: TGCAGCATAACCGAGCGAGGTGGGACAGCTGGAAACACCATATATTTT. Amino acid sequence: CSITERGGTAGNTIYF.

V is TRBV25-1 and J is TRBJ2-1; TRBD2 matches 10 bases. The CDR3 spans 14 residues. In germline, CDR1 is MGHDK, CDR2 SYGVNS. V shed 3 bases, J shed 6 bases, and the junction held 2 bases outside the gene matches. CDR3 loop: CASSELAGVNEQFF. The CDR3 DNA sequence: TGTGCCAGCAGTGAGCTAGCGGGAGTCAATGAGCAGTTCTTC.

The chain has TRBV7-9 and TRBJ1-3, with TRBD1 identical over 9 bases. The CDR3 totals 15 residues. CDR1 SEHNR and CDR2 FQNEAQ come from the germline V gene (reference sequence). V shed 7 bases and J 4 bases; nucleotides not matched to a gene: 8. The DNA for the CDR3 is TGTGCCAGCACCAAACAGGGGGCGATCGGAAACACCATATATTTT. Translation: CASTKQGAIGNTIYF. Full variable domain (rest looked up from reference TRBV7-9 and TRBJ1-3): DTGVSQNPRHKITKRGQNVTFRCDPISEHNRLYWYRQTLGQGPEFLTYFQNEAQLEKSRLLSDRFSAERPKGSFSTLEIQRTEQGDSAMYLCASTKQGAIGNTIYFGEGSWLTVV.

The chain uses TRBV27 and TRBJ2-3; 8 bases agree with TRBD2. After removal of 2 bases from V and 5 bases from J, the junction contained 6 bases not matched to a gene. Germline values: CDR1 MNHEY, CDR2 SMNVEV (reference sequence). This CDR3 comprises 15 residues. The CDR3 is CASSLQGRGVDTQYF. The CDR3 DNA reads TGTGCCAGCAGTTTACAGGGGCGGGGGGTAGATACGCAGTATTTT.

V usage is TRBV5-4 and J usage is TRBJ1-1, with no clear D. This CDR3 is 12 amino acids long. Germline values: CDR1 SGHNT, CDR2 YYREEE (reference sequence). V shed 4 bases and J shed 2 bases, with 6 bases lying between them. The CDR3 here is CASSRTNTEAFF. CDR3 nucleotide sequence: TGTGCCAGCAGCCGGACTAACACTGAAGCTTTCTTT.

The CDR3: CASSGIEGALETQYF. CDR3 in DNA: TGTGCCAGCAGCGGTATAGAGGGGGCGCTTGAGACCCAGTACTTC. The chain combines TRBV27 with TRBJ2-5; 7 bases align to TRBD1. J lost 5 bases, V lost 6 bases, and 12 bases had no gene match. The CDR3 extends over 15 amino acids. Germline CDR1 MNHEY, CDR2 SMNVEV (reference sequence).

The genes are TRBV5-6 and TRBJ2-7; a possible D gene is TRBD1 (6 bases). The germline V and J ends were trimmed by 2 bases and 7 bases, with 19 bases remaining between them. CDR3 length equals 15 residues. Germline V gene data show CDR1 as SGHDT and CDR2 as YYEEEE. CDR3 DNA: TGTGCCAGCAGCTTCGCCTCCAGCCTTACAGGGGAGCAGTACTTC. Its protein product is CASSFASSLTGEQYF.

Comments on this clone: This sample also contains other DNA sequences that code for the same CDR3. The chain combines TRBV6-1 with TRBJ1-5; D is unresolved. The ends were cut back, 3 bases at V and 7 bases at J, with 10 bases in the middle. There are 13 residues in the CDR3. CDR1 is MNHNS and CDR2 is SASEGT in the germline V gene. CDR3 nucleotide sequence: TGTGCCAGCAGTGATTTGAGGGTCCAGCCCCAGCATTTT. The encoded protein is CASSDLRVQPQHF.

DNA of the CDR3: TGTGCCAGCTCATCCGAAGGGACTAGCGGGAGATCGTACTTC. It encodes CASSSEGTSGRSYF. The chain combines TRBV18 with TRBJ2-7, with 14 bases identical to TRBD2. V trimming: 5 bases; J trimming: 12 bases; junction bases outside the gene matches: 9. Looked up from germline, CDR1 is KGHSH and CDR2 is LQKENI. The CDR3 extends over 14 amino acids. Full variable domain (remainder filled in from reference TRBV18 and TRBJ2-7): NAGVMQNPRHLVRRRGQEARLRCSPMKGHSHVYWYRQLPEEGLKFMVYLQKENIIDESGMPKERFSAEFPKEGPSILRIQQVVRGDSAAYFCASSSEGTSGRSYFGPGTRLTVT.

The V call is TRBV2, the J call TRBJ1-1; unclear D gene. V dropped 6 bases and J dropped 7 bases, with 6 bases sitting between them. Germline V gene lookup returns CDR1 SNHLY and CDR2 FYNNEI. The CDR3 runs 10 residues. The CDR3 DNA reads TGTGCCAGCAGCCAGCGTGAAGCTTTCTTT. Protein product: CASSQREAFF. The complete variable domain, with remaining parts taken from reference TRBV2 and TRBJ1-1, reads EPEVTQTPSHQVTQMGQEVILRCVPISNHLYFYWYRQILGQKVEFLVSFYNNEISEKSEIFDDQFSVERPDGSNFTLKIRSTKLEDSAMYFCASSQREAFFGQGTRLTVV.

The CDR3 here is CASSENRDREFEDTEAFF. DNA for the CDR3: TGTGCCAGCAGCGAAAACCGGGACAGGGAGTTTGAGGACACTGAAGCTTTCTTT. The chain couples TRBV5-8 to TRBJ1-1, with 9 bases that match TRBD1. Unmatched junction bases numbered 16, after V lost 4 bases and J lost 3 bases. From germline, CDR1 is SGHTS and CDR2 YDEGEE. There are 18 residues in the CDR3.